The TCR beta chain under discussion was sequenced for a study of T cells after somatic rescue of genetic block. Only in-frame clones appear in the TCRdb table, and some are missing; sequencing was by immunoSEQ multiplex PCR. The sample holds over 95,000 clones, around nine tenths seen once. Only a few counts were recorded for this clone. The CDR3 loop spans 15 amino acids. V trimming: 3 bases; J trimming: 2 bases; junction bases outside the gene matches: 3. CDR1 SEHNR and CDR2 FQNEAQ come from the germline V gene (reference sequence). This TCR was recovered from a woman in her late teens or twenties. Sequencing used peripheral blood mononuclear cells (PBMCs). The rearrangement joins TRBV7-9 to TRBJ1-2, with 10 bases fitting TRBD1. The CDR3 here is CASSLGQGRNYGYTF. CDR3 nucleotides: TGTGCCAGCAGCTTGGGACAGGGGAGAAACTATGGCTACACCTTC.